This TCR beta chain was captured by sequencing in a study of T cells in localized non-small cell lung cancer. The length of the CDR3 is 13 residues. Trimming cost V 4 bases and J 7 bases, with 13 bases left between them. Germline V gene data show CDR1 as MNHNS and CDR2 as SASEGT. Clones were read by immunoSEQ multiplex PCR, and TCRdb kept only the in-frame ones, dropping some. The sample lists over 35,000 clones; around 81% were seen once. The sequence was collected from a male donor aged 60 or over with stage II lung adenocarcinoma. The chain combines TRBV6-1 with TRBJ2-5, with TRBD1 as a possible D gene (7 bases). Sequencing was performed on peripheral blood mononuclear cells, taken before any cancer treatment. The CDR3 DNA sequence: TGTGCCAGCAGTGGTGGGACAGCGGGGACCCAGTACTTC. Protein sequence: CASSGGTAGTQYF.